Reported below is one T cell receptor (beta chain). Which antigen it targets is not known. There are no base qualities to consult, and no much larger clone falls within one base. The sample comes from a study of metastatic and nonmetastatic thyroid tumors (dated by TCRdb to the early 2020s). Context from the whole study: For patients with malignant and with benign thyroid disease, the researchers compared repertoires between peripheral blood samples and tumor or nodule tissue samples. The paper as a whole reports these results and caveats: In both blood and tumor samples, malignant tumors were reported to have significantly higher TCR beta diversity than benign nodules.

No treatment had been received by any patient before thyroid surgery. Using T-cell receptor beta sequencing, the researchers looked back retrospectively at clinical samples from patients, gathered between about 2011 and 2019. The method behind the library was PCR. The sample was run on an Illumina HiSeq 4000. High-throughput sequencing was used to profile the TCR beta-chain CDR3 region of each patient. The study's processing was this. CDR3 differences across clinicopathological groups were used to build a classifier for discriminating distant-metastatic papillary thyroid cancer patients. The Shannon index was used to assess repertoire diversity, and the Morisita-Horn index was used to assess tumor-blood repertoire similarity. The public reads were run again by TCRdb, first through fastp at Q25 and then through MiXCR, and only productive beta chains were kept. TCRdb's processing, not the authors' own work, is the source of the V and J calls. The sample yields about 7,000 clones; about 43% were counted once. The ten largest clones capture about 25% of the sample.

From the germline V gene, CDR1 is MNHEY and CDR2 is SVGEGT. The CDR3 spans 13 residues, from the cysteine through the phenylalanine. Here the CDR3 DNA is all that survives: 39 bases in frame from base 1. V and J lose 2 bases and 5 bases, and a span of 9 bases separates them. Source material: tumor tissue. This TCR was sampled from a female donor with papillary thyroid cancer or a benign thyroid nodule (not recorded which). Some clones in this sample may be carry-over from other donors' samples. The V and J segments used are TRBV6-2 or TRBV6-3 and TRBJ1-1, with the D segment identity uncertain. The CDR3 has the sequence CASSYRVSTEAFF. The DNA sequence is TGTGCCAGCAGTTACAGGGTATCGACTGAAGCTTTCTTT.